Presented here are 17 T cell receptor beta chains from one specimen sequenced in a study of beta chain features in type 1 diabetes. Whole-study results and caveats: In every one of the four CD4+ subsets, TCRB CDR3s were moderately but significantly shorter in Type 1 diabetes patients.

Reverse transcription of all isolated RNA meant that expressed TCRB transcripts were sequenced. Clones were read by immunoSEQ multiplex PCR, and TCRdb kept only the in-frame ones, dropping some. The sample comprises some 240,000 clones, under 20% of which are singletons, and 0.065% to 0.095% rests with the top ten. Their antigens are not known. Sequences were obtained from naive CD4+ T cells from blood. These receptors came from a man aged 25 to 40 with type 1 diabetes.

The chain couples TRBV9 to TRBJ2-7; possibly TRBD1 or TRBD2 for D (5 bases each). Trimming took off 4 bases at V and 3 bases at J, with 11 bases between the two ends. Germline CDR1 and CDR2: SGDLS and YYNGEE. CDR3 size: 13 residues. The CDR3 here is CASSPPGGYEQYF. CDR3 DNA: TGTGCCAGCAGCCCCCCTGGGGGCTACGAGCAGTACTTC. Supplemented by reference TRBV9 and TRBJ2-7, the full variable domain reads DSGVTQTPKHLITATGQRVTLRCSPRSGDLSVYWYQQSLDQGLQFLIQYYNGEERAKGNILERFSAQQFPDLHSELNLSSLELGDSALYFCASSPPGGYEQYFGPGTRLTVT.

The sample holds a few counts of this clone. J is TRBJ1-5 and V is TRBV29-1, with D tentatively TRBD1 (6 bases). This CDR3 contains 13 residues. Germline V gene sequence: CDR1 SQVTM, CDR2 ANQGSEA. V shed 7 bases and J shed 3 bases, with 13 bases lying between them. The CDR3 is CSGGDTLNQPQHF. DNA of the CDR3: TGCAGCGGAGGGGACACTCTCAATCAGCCCCAGCATTTT.

This clone occurred a few times. The rearrangement joins TRBV18 to TRBJ2-5; perhaps TRBD2 as D (5 bases). Germline V gene sequence: CDR1 KGHSH, CDR2 LQKENI. The CDR3 sequence is 14 residues long. V dropped 6 bases and J dropped 5 bases, with 16 bases sitting between them. In DNA, the CDR3 is TGTGCCAGCTCCCGAGGAGCCGGCGGGGAGACCCAGTACTTC. This translates into CASSRGAGGETQYF.

This clone was counted between two and nine times. V is TRBV29-1 and J is TRBJ1-3; the match to TRBD1 covers 7 bases. CDR3 length: 16 amino acids. The trim removed 6 bases at V and 2 bases at J, leaving 13 bases unmatched. Germline V gives CDR1 SQVTM, CDR2 ANQGSEA. CDR3 DNA sequence: TGCAGCGTCACCCAGCCCGGACAGGCGGCTGGAAACACCATATATTTT. As protein: CSVTQPGQAAGNTIYF.

This clone was observed a handful of times. The chain couples TRBV7-9 to TRBJ2-7; D gene uncertain. Trimming shortened V by 5 bases and J by 3 bases, and 11 bases separated the two germline ends. Germline assignment: CDR1 SEHNR and CDR2 FQNEAQ (reference sequence). The CDR3 has 13 amino acids. The CDR3 DNA is TGTGCCAGCAGCCCAACATCCAACTACGAGCAGTACTTC. Translation gives CASSPTSNYEQYF.

The rearrangement links TRBV4-1 to TRBJ1-1; D not certain. V lost 0 bases, J lost 0 bases, and 11 bases lay in between. CDR1 MGHRA and CDR2 YSYEKL come from the germline V gene. This CDR3 has 16 amino acids. The CDR3 nucleotides read TGCGCCAGCAGCCAAGAGGCAGTCTCAATGAACACTGAAGCTTTCTTT. It yields the protein CASSQEAVSMNTEAFF.

The V gene is TRBV9, the J gene TRBJ1-1; no definite D call. This CDR3 has 14 amino acids. The V and J ends lost 2 bases and 6 bases respectively, with 14 bases between them. Germline loops: CDR1 SGDLS, CDR2 YYNGEE. This chain's CDR3 is CASSVSDPGAEAFF. Written as DNA, the CDR3 is TGTGCCAGCAGCGTTAGCGATCCGGGCGCTGAAGCTTTCTTT.

Only a few counts were recorded for this clone. The genes are TRBV30 and TRBJ2-2, with D unclear. V dropped 4 bases and J dropped 1 base, with 10 bases sitting between them. Germline lookup yields CDR1 GTSNPN and CDR2 SVGIG (reference sequence). The length of the CDR3 is 14 residues. The CDR3 bases are TGTGCCTGGATTGGGTCCTTGAACACCGGGGAGCTGTTTTTT. Encoded protein: CAWIGSLNTGELFF. Supplemented by reference TRBV30 and TRBJ2-2, the full variable domain reads SQTIHQWPATLVQPVGSPLSLECTVEGTSNPNLYWYRQAAGRGLQLLFYSVGIGQISSEVPQNLSASRPQDRQFILSSKKLLLSDSGFYLCAWIGSLNTGELFFGEGSRLTVL.

This rearrangement joins TRBV14 to TRBJ2-7; TRBD2 agrees at 7 bases. Germline V lookup: CDR1 SGHDN, CDR2 FVKESK. The CDR3 consists of 14 residues. V lost 0 bases to trimming and J lost 3 bases; unmatched junction nucleotides: 2. CDR3 sequence reads: CASSQERGSYEQYF. Written as DNA, the CDR3 is TGTGCCAGCAGCCAAGAACGCGGGAGCTACGAGCAGTACTTC.

The gene calls are TRBV5-1 and TRBJ2-3, with D perhaps TRBD1 (5 bases). Trimming stripped 4 bases from V and 1 base from J, with 13 bases between. Germline values: CDR1 SGHRS, CDR2 YFSETQ. The CDR3 has 15 residues. The DNA for the CDR3 is TGCGCCAGCAGCCGATTCACAGGAGGCACAGATACGCAGTATTTT. Residues: CASSRFTGGTDTQYF.

V and J are TRBV5-4 and TRBJ2-3; D is undetermined. Trimming removed 0 bases at V and 0 bases at J, with 11 bases between. Germline-derived CDR1 and CDR2 are SGHNT and YYREEE (reference sequence). This CDR3 region has 16 residues. The CDR3 protein is CASSLGSSPSTDTQYF. The CDR3 nucleotides are TGTGCCAGCAGCTTGGGCAGTTCCCCCAGCACAGATACGCAGTATTTT.

This clone was observed a few times. The chain employs TRBV4-1 and TRBJ1-1; D is undetermined. Germline values: CDR1 MGHRA, CDR2 YSYEKL. Deletions cut 4 bases from V and 2 bases from J, with 8 bases between. This CDR3 has 13 amino acids. CDR3 in DNA: TGCGCCAGCAGCCTAACAGTTAACACTGAAGCTTTCTTT. It is translated as CASSLTVNTEAFF.

This clone was seen only a few times. The same CDR3 is also encoded by other DNA sequences in this sample. The chain recombines TRBV5-1 with TRBJ2-5, with D possibly TRBD1 on 5 matching bases. This CDR3 comprises 13 residues. The germline V gene encodes CDR1 SGHRS and CDR2 YFSETQ. V shed 0 bases and J shed 5 bases, with 8 bases lying between them. CDR3 residues: CASSLGQRETQYF. CDR3 DNA: TGCGCCAGCAGCTTGGGACAGAGGGAGACCCAGTACTTC. Supplemented by reference TRBV5-1 and TRBJ2-5, the full variable domain reads KAGVTQTPRYLIKTRGQQVTLSCSPISGHRSVSWYQQTPGQGLQFLFEYFSETQRNKGNFPGRFSGRQFSNSRSEMNVSTLELGDSALYLCASSLGQRETQYFGPGTRLLVL.

The chain carries TRBV5-1 and TRBJ2-1, with 13 bases fitting TRBD2. Germline V CDR1 and CDR2: SGHRS, YFSETQ. CDR3 size: 15 residues. V dropped 3 bases and J dropped 9; count of bases not matched to a gene: 6. This CDR3 reads CASSWTSGRGAEQFF. DNA for the CDR3: TGCGCCAGCAGCTGGACTAGCGGGAGAGGGGCTGAGCAGTTCTTC.

This clone was seen only once. V is TRBV28 and J is TRBJ2-5; 9 bases are shared with TRBD1. CDR3 length equals 16 residues. The V gene's germline CDR1 is MDHEN and CDR2 SYDVKM. With V trimmed by 5 bases and J by 4 bases, 11 bases remained unmatched. The CDR3 nucleotides read TGTGCCAGCAGTCCTTCGTCGGGACAGGGACGAGAGACCCAGTACTTC. It is translated as CASSPSSGQGRETQYF.

The table lists this clone with a few counts. The CDR3 DNA reads as TGTGCCAGTACCCGTGCGGGAGGCCGCACAGATACGCAGTATTTT. This gives the protein CASTRAGGRTDTQYF. The V gene is TRBV19, the J gene TRBJ2-3, with 8 bases matching TRBD2. CDR3 length equals 15 residues. Trimming cost V 7 bases and J 1 base; bases outside gene matches: 7. CDR1 LNHDA and CDR2 SQIVND come from the germline V gene (reference sequence).

This clone was detected a few times. The rearrangement links TRBV7-6 to TRBJ2-1, with a weak D call TRBD2 (6 bases). This CDR3 is built from 15 residues. Trimming removed 3 bases from V and 6 bases from J, with 15 bases in between. Germline V gene data show CDR1 as SGHVS and CDR2 as FNYEAQ. CDR3 protein: CASSFGVAGSNEQFF. The CDR3, as DNA: TGTGCCAGCAGCTTCGGGGTCGCGGGGAGCAATGAGCAGTTCTTC.